These T cell receptor beta chains were read from a single sample in a study of blood T cell repertoires in COVID-19. Produced via immunoSEQ multiplex PCR; TCRdb's table is partial and in-frame only. The sample carries approximately 91,000 clones, 87% recorded once. The sequencing sample was made of peripheral blood. Receptors originate from a man aged 65 to 79 with acute or convalescent COVID-19. Both conserved end residues are part of each CDR3. A D gene is named only where the DNA matches it firmly. A clone size is listed for some rows: how often the clone was seen (once, few, many), or a class if it is expanded.

j_call d_call v_call clone_size cdr3_aa cdr3_nt
TRBJ1-4 . TRBV9 . CASSVGWTTELFF TGTGCCAGCAGCGTAGGTTGGACAACGGAACTGTTTTTT
TRBJ1-3 . TRBV28 . CASSTPWGAGNTIYF TGTGCCAGCAGTACACCTTGGGGAGCTGGAAACACCATATATTTT
TRBJ1-1 . TRBV3-1/TRBV3-2 . CASSQVQGTTEAFF TGTGCCAGCAGCCAAGTACAGGGCACCACTGAAGCTTTCTTT
TRBJ2-6 . TRBV28 few CASRPTGRSGANVLTF TGTGCCAGCAGACCTACAGGGAGATCTGGGGCCAACGTCCTGACTTTC
TRBJ1-6 . TRBV7-2 . CASSSRRQLTPLHF TGTGCCAGCAGCTCTCGCCGACAGTTGACACCCCTCCACTTT
TRBJ2-4 . TRBV19 . CASSIGLKNIQYF TGTGCCAGTAGTATAGGGCTTAAAAACATTCAGTACTTC
TRBJ2-7 . TRBV18 once CASSPTHSEQYF TGTGCCAGCTCACCAACCCATAGCGAGCAGTACTTC
TRBJ1-3 TRBD1 TRBV3-1/TRBV3-2 . CASSQGQDGNTIYF TGTGCCAGCAGCCAGGGACAGGACGGAAACACCATATATTTT
TRBJ1-6 . TRBV6-5 few CASRRQRDNSPLHF TGTGCCAGCAGACGACAGAGAGATAATTCACCCCTCCACTTT
TRBJ2-2 TRBD1 TRBV24-1 . CATSDADREFKGELFF TGTGCCACCAGTGATGCGGACAGGGAATTTAAGGGGGAGCTGTTTTTT